One TCR beta chain is described in this entry. Antigen specificity is unknown. The V segment lost 0 bases and the J segment 1 base; nucleotides outside the gene matches: 4. The CDR3 is made up of 16 amino acids. The germline V gene encodes CDR1 SGHVS and CDR2 FNYEAQ. This entry comes from a study of cytomegalovirus exposure and HLA in healthy donors. Whole-study results and caveats: In a later analysis, CMV-associated beta chains were mostly HLA-associated, it appeared. Being productive about 87% or about 30% of the time was typical of most TCR beta V segments in an earlier analysis. Analysis was performed later, and it showed HLA-associated TCR beta chains to be more clonally expanded than equally common others.

Primers for the PCR totalled 60 Vbeta and 13 Jbeta. The data were produced by immunoSEQ multiplex PCR, yet TCRdb's version contains in-frame clones alone and is incomplete. The sample includes some 200,000 clones, about 75% seen only once; the top ten take more than 1.5%. Sequenced: PBMCs. This sequence was found in a man between 18 and 29 years old in good health and CMV-seronegative. The V and J genes are TRBV7-6 and TRBJ1-1; 8 bases are shared with TRBD1. CDR3 loop: CASSLARQGSNTEAFF. CDR3 DNA sequence: TGTGCCAGCAGCTTAGCGCGACAGGGGTCGAACACTGAAGCTTTCTTT.